Presented here are 28 T cell receptor beta chains from one specimen sequenced in a study of T cells of healthy individuals. TCRdb called the 5' RACE reads again in MiXCR, with one record for every CDR3 protein. The table has tens of thousands of distinct CDR3 sequences, roughly 16% seen once. The receptors derive from a human donor in good health.

The V gene is TRBV7-9, the J gene TRBJ2-1, with 8 bases matching TRBD2. V gave up 4 bases and J gave up 2 bases; unmatched junction bases: 4. The CDR3 sequence is 15 residues long. Germline V CDR1 and CDR2: SEHNR, FQNEAQ (reference sequence). In DNA, the CDR3 is TGTGCCAGCAGCTCGAGCGGGGGCCCCTACAATGAGCAGTTCTTC. Its translation: CASSSSGGPYNEQFF.

This clonotype was counted between two and nine times. The rearrangement links TRBV6-1 to TRBJ1-6; D remains unclear. The CDR3 has 15 amino acids. V was trimmed by 2 bases and J by 10 bases, leaving 15 bases between them. Per the germline V gene, CDR1 is MNHNS and CDR2 is SASEGT. CDR3 loop: CASSELKSPTSPLHF. The CDR3, as DNA: TGTGCCAGCAGTGAACTGAAGAGTCCGACATCACCCCTCCACTTT.

The chain combines TRBV6-6 with TRBJ1-5; 11 bases map to TRBD1. The V gene's germline CDR1 is MNHNY and CDR2 SVGAGI (reference sequence). This CDR3 has 19 amino acids. V lost 6 bases to trimming and J lost 4 bases; unmatched junction nucleotides: 17. The CDR3 nucleotides read TGTGCCAGCAGGGGGGGACAGGGGGTAACTTTTTTGACTAATCAGCCCCAGCATTTT. It yields the protein CASRGGQGVTFLTNQPQHF.

This clonotype came up many times. V gene TRBV5-5 combines with J gene TRBJ2-7; D may be TRBD1 (5 bases). Germline CDR1 reads SGHKS; CDR2 reads YYEKEE (reference sequence). V lost 0 bases and J 2 bases, leaving 9 bases between the germline ends. The CDR3 sequence is 14 residues long. The CDR3 sequence: CASSLVPGTYEQYF. The CDR3 nucleotides read TGTGCCAGCAGCTTGGTACCAGGGACCTACGAGCAGTACTTC.

This clonotype was seen a few times. This chain connects TRBV11-2 to TRBJ1-1; D not certain. The CDR3 runs 14 residues. Trimming left V 2 bases short and J 0 bases short, with 7 bases between. The germline gives CDR1 SGHAT, CDR2 FQNNGV. CDR3 in amino acids: CASSLQFMNTEAFF. The CDR3 nucleotides are TGTGCCAGCAGCTTACAGTTCATGAACACTGAAGCTTTCTTT. Full variable domain (missing parts from reference TRBV11-2 and TRBJ1-1): EAGVAQSPRYKIIEKRQSVAFWCNPISGHATLYWYQQILGQGPKLLIQFQNNGVVDDSQLPKDRFSAERLKGVDSTLKIQPAKLEDSAVYLCASSLQFMNTEAFFGQGTRLTVV.

This clonotype was observed at least ten times. CDR3 DNA: TGTGCCAGCAGCGTTGGGGGAGGCTCCTACAATGAGCAGTTCTTC. It is translated as CASSVGGGSYNEQFF. The chain couples TRBV9 to TRBJ2-1; D is perhaps TRBD2 (6 bases). CDR3 length: 15 amino acids. Trimming removed 2 bases at V and 0 bases at J, with 9 bases between. Germline V gene data show CDR1 as SGDLS and CDR2 as YYNGEE.

J is TRBJ2-7 and V is TRBV25-1; 11 bases are shared with TRBD2. CDR1 MGHDK and CDR2 SYGVNS come from the germline V gene. Losses at the gene ends were 2 bases for V and 3 bases for J; bases not matched to a gene: 3. This CDR3 comprises 15 residues. CDR3 loop: CASSERGTSGYEQYF. The CDR3 bases are TGTGCCAGCAGTGAACGCGGGACTAGCGGCTACGAGCAGTACTTC.

This clonotype was picked up many times. The chain joins TRBV6-6 to TRBJ2-5; D is tentatively TRBD1 or TRBD2 (5 bases each). CDR1 and CDR2 (germline): MNHNY, SVGAGI (reference sequence). V was clipped by 4 bases and J by 5 bases, with 14 bases between them. This CDR3 spans 14 amino acids. The CDR3 DNA reads as TGTGCCAGCAGTTTTCTACGCCGGGACGAGACCCAGTACTTC. Translated: CASSFLRRDETQYF.

This chain links TRBV27 with TRBJ1-4; perhaps TRBD1 as D (5 bases). Germline values: CDR1 MNHEY, CDR2 SMNVEV (reference sequence). Trimming took 2 bases from V and 4 from J, leaving 11 bases between them. The CDR3 is 15 residues long. CDR3 sequence (DNA): TGTGCCAGCAGTTTAATCAGGGACGGTAATGAAAAACTGTTTTTT. Translating it yields CASSLIRDGNEKLFF. Based on the CDR3 plus reference TRBV27 and TRBJ1-4, the full variable domain is EAQVTQNPRYLITVTGKKLTVTCSQNMNHEYMSWYRQDPGLGLRQIYYSMNVEVTDKGDVPEGYKVSRKEKRNFPLILESPSPNQTSLYFCASSLIRDGNEKLFFGSGTQLSVL.

There are many counts of this clonotype. The chain recombines TRBV12-3 or TRBV12-4 with TRBJ1-2; 7 positions agree with TRBD1. Trimming at V came to 6 bases and at J to 10 bases, leaving 14 bases not matched to a gene. This CDR3 is built from 14 residues. CDR3 bases: TGTGCCAGCAGGAGAACCGAAATAGACAGGGTCTACACCTTC. Translation gives CASRRTEIDRVYTF.

The chain links TRBV7-9 to TRBJ2-3, with 9 nucleotides matching TRBD2. This CDR3 region has 15 residues. After removal of 0 bases from V and 4 bases from J, the junction contained 2 bases not matched to a gene. In germline, CDR1 is SEHNR, CDR2 FQNEAQ (reference sequence). In nucleotides, the CDR3 is TGTGCCAGCAGCTTAGCGGTAGCGGGAGCAGATACGCAGTATTTT. Translating it yields CASSLAVAGADTQYF.

V and J are TRBV6-1 and TRBJ1-1; D possibly corresponds to TRBD1 (5 bases). Per the germline V gene, CDR1 is MNHNS and CDR2 is SASEGT. The CDR3 contains 14 residues. This chain's CDR3 is CATNQGLGNTEAFF. DNA of the CDR3: TGTGCTACCAATCAGGGTTTGGGGAACACTGAAGCTTTCTTT.

In this sample, this clonotype turned up a few times. V is TRBV7-9 and J is TRBJ2-3; a possible D gene is TRBD2 (6 bases). Germline CDR1 is SEHNR and CDR2 is FQNEAQ (reference sequence). V lost 5 bases and J lost 2, with 17 bases in between. The CDR3 runs to 16 residues. The CDR3 coding sequence is TGTGCCAGCAGCCAGTGGCGGGGCCCTACCACAGATACGCAGTATTTT. It is translated as CASSQWRGPTTDTQYF.

This chain connects TRBV5-6 to TRBJ1-1, with D maybe TRBD1 (5 bases). V dropped 0 bases and J dropped 8 bases, with 5 bases sitting between them. Germline CDR1 SGHDT, CDR2 YYEEEE. The CDR3 runs to 11 residues. As DNA, the CDR3 is TGTGCCAGCAGCTTGGACAGGGAAGCTTTCTTT. Translated: CASSLDREAFF.

Many counts were recorded for this clonotype. J is TRBJ1-2 and V is TRBV12-3 or TRBV12-4; D remains unclear. CDR3 length equals 14 residues. V lost 0 bases and J lost 5, with 10 bases in between. CDR3 sequence: CASSLAGSEYGYTF. The CDR3 bases are TGTGCCAGCAGTTTAGCAGGCTCGGAGTATGGCTACACCTTC.

This clonotype was detected only a few times. The chain carries TRBV6-1 and TRBJ2-3; possible D gene TRBD2, 6 bases. This CDR3 is built from 13 residues. Germline V gives CDR1 MNHNS, CDR2 SASEGT. V was pared by 7 bases and J by 4 bases, with 12 bases between. CDR3 bases: TGTGCCAGCATACCGGGGAGGTCAGATACGCAGTATTTT. This translates into CASIPGRSDTQYF.

This clonotype was counted at least ten times. V and J are TRBV7-9 and TRBJ1-2; 7 bases fit TRBD1. Germline CDR1 and CDR2: SEHNR and FQNEAQ (reference sequence). Unmatched junction bases numbered 3, after V lost 8 bases and J lost 3 bases. The CDR3 length is 12 residues. CDR3 sequence: CASGTGDYGYTF. CDR3 DNA: TGTGCCAGCGGAACAGGGGACTATGGCTACACCTTC.

This clonotype was detected ten times or more. The V gene is TRBV7-9, the J gene TRBJ2-1; the match to TRBD1 covers 7 bases. In germline, CDR1 is SEHNR, CDR2 FQNEAQ (reference sequence). This CDR3 spans 18 amino acids. The trim removed 5 bases at V and 4 bases at J, leaving 17 bases unmatched. The CDR3, as DNA: TGTGCCAGCAGCCTCTACTCCTTTACCGGGACAGTTTACAATGAGCAGTTCTTC. Translating gives CASSLYSFTGTVYNEQFF.

This clonotype showed up many times. The rearrangement links TRBV14 to TRBJ2-3; 7 bases align to TRBD2. V trimming: 4 bases; J trimming: 3 bases; junction bases outside the gene matches: 7. CDR3 length: 15 amino acids. Germline V gene data show CDR1 as SGHDN and CDR2 as FVKESK. Here the CDR3 DNA reads TGTGCCAGCAGCCCAAGACTAGCAGAAACAGATACGCAGTATTTT. Translated, it gives CASSPRLAETDTQYF. Combining the CDR3 with reference TRBV14 and TRBJ2-3 gives the whole variable domain EAGVTQFPSHSVIEKGQTVTLRCDPISGHDNLYWYRRVMGKEIKFLLHFVKESKQDESGMPNNRFLAERTGGTYSTLKVQPAELEDSGVYFCASSPRLAETDTQYFGPGTRLTVL.

This clonotype occurred many times. V usage is TRBV11-2 and J usage is TRBJ1-2; D call uncertain. The CDR3 contains 12 residues. The V end was cut by 5 bases, the J end by 8 bases, with 12 bases between. Germline values: CDR1 SGHAT, CDR2 FQNNGV. CDR3 sequence: CASSPSIRGYTF. The CDR3 bases are TGTGCCAGCAGCCCCTCTATTCGGGGCTACACCTTC.

This clonotype was recorded at least ten times. The V and J genes are TRBV12-5 and TRBJ2-2; 9 bases match TRBD1. Germline V gene data show CDR1 as LGHNT and CDR2 as FRNRAP. This CDR3 spans 15 amino acids. After removal of 6 bases from V and 5 bases from J, the junction contained 7 bases not matched to a gene. This chain's CDR3 is CASGSGTGPTGELFF. The CDR3 nucleotides read TGTGCTAGTGGCTCCGGGACAGGGCCGACCGGGGAGCTGTTTTTT.

This clonotype was counted many times. This chain connects TRBV10-1 to TRBJ2-6; D may match TRBD1 or TRBD2 (5 bases each). Per the germline V gene, CDR1 is WNHNN and CDR2 is SYGVQD (reference sequence). V shed 6 bases and J shed 4 bases, with 13 bases lying between them. The CDR3 has 15 residues. The CDR3 DNA sequence: TGCGCCAGCAGCCTAGGGGAGTCAGGGGCCAACGTCCTGACTTTC. It is translated as CASSLGESGANVLTF.

As regards this clonotype: Germline and junction disagree at one end, which may indicate a read error. The chain has TRBV7-2 and TRBJ1-6; possibly TRBD1 for D (5 bases). Germline V gene sequence: CDR1 SGHTA, CDR2 FQGNSA. There are 16 residues in the CDR3. The CDR3 DNA sequence: TGTGCCAGCAGCTTAAGCTCAGGGATCTATGATTCACCCCTCCACTTT. Translation: CASSLSSGIYDSPLHF.

This clonotype has more than one count but fewer than ten. This chain uses TRBV20-1 with TRBJ1-6; TRBD1 might be the D (5 bases). The CDR3 extends over 13 amino acids. The V and J ends lost 0 bases and 8 bases respectively, with 8 bases between them. The germline gives CDR1 DFQATT, CDR2 SNEGSKA (reference sequence). CDR3: CSARETVDSPLHF. The CDR3, as DNA: TGCAGTGCTAGAGAGACAGTGGATTCACCCCTCCACTTT.

Here the CDR3 reads CASSGSGLNNGEQFF. As DNA, the CDR3 is TGTGCCAGCAGCGGGTCAGGCCTGAACAATGGTGAGCAGTTCTTC. V is TRBV14 and J is TRBJ2-1; no clear D. Trimming shortened V by 5 bases and J by 9 bases, and 20 bases separated the two germline ends. CDR1 and CDR2 (germline): SGHDN, FVKESK. This CDR3 contains 15 residues.

The chain couples TRBV20-1 to TRBJ2-1; D not certain. Germline V lookup: CDR1 DFQATT, CDR2 SNEGSKA (reference sequence). The V and J ends lost 3 bases and 0 bases respectively, with 6 bases between them. The CDR3 is made up of 13 amino acids. The CDR3 nucleotides are TGCAGTGCTAGCGGGCTCTCCTACAATGAGCAGTTCTTC. It is translated as CSASGLSYNEQFF.

The chain combines TRBV11-2 with TRBJ1-3, with no clear D. CDR3 length: 15 residues. Germline-derived CDR1 and CDR2 are SGHAT and FQNNGV. Trimming left V 6 bases short and J 2 bases short, with 14 bases between. The CDR3 DNA follows: TGTGCCAGCAGTCTTGAGGAAGGGACTGGAAACACCATATATTTT. Translation: CASSLEEGTGNTIYF.

This clonotype has a count of ten or more. The J gene is TRBJ2-3, the V gene TRBV3-1, with 7 bases identical to TRBD2. This CDR3 spans 13 amino acids. Looked up from germline, CDR1 is LGHDT and CDR2 is YNNKEL (reference sequence). V lost 1 base, J lost 11 bases, and 6 bases stayed unmatched. In nucleotides, the CDR3 is TGTGCCAGCAGCCAAGGGGAGGGACTCCTGCAGTATTTT. It codes for CASSQGEGLLQYF.